A single sample is the source of the 19 T cell receptor beta chains below, sequenced in a study of CD8+ T cells in alopecia areata. Sequencing relied on a cDNA template that was reverse transcribed from extracted RNA. This table comes from immunoSEQ multiplex PCR, and its TCRdb copy is limited to in-frame clones, with some not included. Of 150,000 or so clones listed, 50% to 75% are singletons. Treatment reported: oral pan-JAK inhibitor, 5-10 mg twice daily. Here the sequenced sample was CD4+ T cells sorted from blood, taken at approximately week 60, from a patient treated with tofacitinib. The receptors shown here come from a human donor with alopecia areata.

The chain combines TRBV15 with TRBJ2-2; tentatively, D is TRBD1 (5 bases). CDR1 is LNHNV, CDR2 YYDKDF, per germline (reference sequence). This CDR3 is built from 16 residues. V dropped 0 bases and J dropped 3 bases, with 11 bases sitting between them. CDR3 in DNA: TGTGCCACCAGCAGAGATTTAGAAGGGGACACCGGGGAGCTGTTTTTT. It codes for CATSRDLEGDTGELFF.

This clone was picked up a small number of times. The rearrangement links TRBV19 to TRBJ2-1, with D tentatively TRBD1 or TRBD2 (5 bases each). V was clipped by 6 bases and J by 9 bases, with 15 bases between them. This CDR3 comprises 13 residues. The V gene's germline CDR1 is LNHDA and CDR2 SQIVND (reference sequence). The CDR3 region has the DNA TGTGCCAGTAGCGGGGTTAGGGGCAGTGAGCAGTTCTTC. It specifies CASSGVRGSEQFF.

This clone has just a few counts. The CDR3 DNA sequence: TGTGCCAGCAGCGCGCACCGGGACAGGCCAACCTCTGGGGCCAACGTCCTGACTTTC. Encoded protein: CASSAHRDRPTSGANVLTF. The rearrangement links TRBV9 to TRBJ2-6, with TRBD1 matching over 8 bases. Germline V lookup: CDR1 SGDLS, CDR2 YYNGEE. CDR3 length: 19 amino acids. Trimming at V came to 3 bases and at J to 0 bases, leaving 11 bases not matched to a gene. Based on the CDR3 plus reference TRBV9 and TRBJ2-6, the full variable domain is DSGVTQTPKHLITATGQRVTLRCSPRSGDLSVYWYQQSLDQGLQFLIQYYNGEERAKGNILERFSAQQFPDLHSELNLSSLELGDSALYFCASSAHRDRPTSGANVLTFGAGSRLTVL.

This chain joins TRBV7-9 and TRBJ2-4; the match to TRBD2 covers 8 bases. The germline V gene encodes CDR1 SEHNR and CDR2 FQNEAQ (reference sequence). With V trimmed by 3 bases and J by 16 bases, 8 bases remained unmatched. The CDR3 extends over 12 amino acids. The CDR3 sequence: CASSFTSGGLYF. As DNA, the CDR3 is TGTGCCAGCAGCTTTACGAGCGGGGGCCTCTACTTC.

The chain employs TRBV6-1 and TRBJ2-2; D remains ambiguous. Looked up from germline, CDR1 is MNHNS and CDR2 is SASEGT. Trimming cost V 6 bases and J 5 bases, with 7 bases left between them. The CDR3 has 12 amino acids. The CDR3 reads CASRLGTGELFF. The CDR3 DNA reads TGTGCCAGCAGACTCGGTACCGGGGAGCTGTTTTTT.

The DNA of the CDR3 is TGTGCCAGCAGCATAGCGGGGGGCTACGAGCAGTACTTC. It encodes CASSIAGGYEQYF. The chain has TRBV6-5 and TRBJ2-7; TRBD2 agrees at 10 bases. This CDR3 has 13 residues. Trimming cost V 6 bases and J 3 bases; bases outside gene matches: 2. Germline lookup yields CDR1 MNHEY and CDR2 SVGAGI.

Here the CDR3 DNA reads TGTGCCAGCAGTTACGGTAGAAATTCACCCCTCCACTTT. Its translation is CASSYGRNSPLHF. This chain joins TRBV6-5 and TRBJ1-6; D uncertain. Germline-derived CDR1 and CDR2 are MNHEY and SVGAGI. V lost 2 bases to trimming and J lost 7 bases, with 6 bases between them. The CDR3 covers 13 residues.

The gene calls are TRBV9 and TRBJ2-1, with D unclear. V gave up 3 bases and J gave up 8 bases, with 9 bases separating them. Germline-derived CDR1 and CDR2 are SGDLS and YYNGEE. The CDR3 has 12 amino acids. The CDR3 coding sequence is TGTGCCAGCAGCGACCTAATGGATGAGCAGTTCTTC. Translation gives CASSDLMDEQFF.

The rearrangement uses TRBV7-9 and TRBJ1-2; 7 positions agree with TRBD1. This CDR3 is built from 15 residues. The V gene end was trimmed by 5 bases and the J gene end by 2 bases; junction bases not matched to a gene: 8. CDR1 SEHNR and CDR2 FQNEAQ come from the germline V gene (reference sequence). The CDR3 region has the DNA TGTGCCAGCAGCACGGGGACAGCTCAAAACTATGGCTACACCTTC. Protein product: CASSTGTAQNYGYTF.

This clone was observed a few times. Distinct nucleotide sequences in the sample also encode this CDR3. J is TRBJ2-7 and V is TRBV29-1; D possibly matches TRBD1 or TRBD2 (6 bases each). The CDR3 sequence is 11 residues long. Germline V CDR1 and CDR2: SQVTM, ANQGSEA. Trimming removed 7 bases from V and 5 bases from J, with 12 bases in between. CDR3 DNA sequence: TGCAGCGCCGGTCGGGGGCACGAGCAGTACTTC. This gives the protein CSAGRGHEQYF.

V is TRBV4-2 and J is TRBJ2-7, with no clear D. Per the germline V gene, CDR1 is LGHNA and CDR2 is YNFKEQ. The CDR3 loop spans 13 amino acids. Deletions cut 0 bases from V and 7 bases from J, with 10 bases between. The CDR3 region has the DNA TGTGCCAGCAGCCAAGATCACCGGATGGAGCAGTACTTC. The encoded protein is CASSQDHRMEQYF.

This clone was detected a few times. This sequence joins TRBV15 and TRBJ2-7, with D possibly matching TRBD1 (5 bases). V lost 1 base, J lost 4 bases, and 8 bases lay in between. Germline V gene data show CDR1 as LNHNV and CDR2 as YYDKDF (reference sequence). There are 13 residues in the CDR3. The DNA of the CDR3 is TGTGCCACCAGCAGAGGGGCAGGGTACGAGCAGTACTTC. This encodes CATSRGAGYEQYF.

The chain has TRBV11-2 and TRBJ2-3, with 8 bases that match TRBD1. J gave up 0 bases and V 5 bases, and 7 bases lay outside the gene matches. The CDR3 contains 16 residues. Germline V gene sequence: CDR1 SGHAT, CDR2 FQNNGV. CDR3 region: CASSGWDRRSTDTQYF. In DNA, the CDR3 is TGTGCCAGCAGCGGTTGGGACAGGCGAAGCACAGATACGCAGTATTTT. The variable domain in full, completed from reference TRBV11-2 and TRBJ2-3, reads EAGVAQSPRYKIIEKRQSVAFWCNPISGHATLYWYQQILGQGPKLLIQFQNNGVVDDSQLPKDRFSAERLKGVDSTLKIQPAKLEDSAVYLCASSGWDRRSTDTQYFGPGTRLTVL.

This chain uses TRBV5-1 with TRBJ2-7; TRBD2 matches 13 bases. The CDR3 spans 15 residues. J gave up 2 bases and V 3 bases, and 2 bases lay outside the gene matches. Germline CDR1 is SGHRS and CDR2 is YFSETQ. CDR3 protein: CASSSTSGGPYEQYF. The CDR3 region has the DNA TGCGCCAGCAGCTCGACTAGCGGGGGGCCCTACGAGCAGTACTTC. Combining the CDR3 with reference TRBV5-1 and TRBJ2-7 gives the whole variable domain KAGVTQTPRYLIKTRGQQVTLSCSPISGHRSVSWYQQTPGQGLQFLFEYFSETQRNKGNFPGRFSGRQFSNSRSEMNVSTLELGDSALYLCASSSTSGGPYEQYFGPGTRLTVT.

The chain has TRBV4-1 and TRBJ1-5; tentative D call: TRBD1 (5 bases). Trimming cost V 3 bases and J 1 base, with 10 bases left between them. This CDR3 spans 15 amino acids. Germline CDR1 and CDR2: MGHRA and YSYEKL. The CDR3 DNA sequence: TGCGCCAGCAGCCAGGGGACGGTAAGCAATCAGCCCCAGCATTTT. It codes for CASSQGTVSNQPQHF.

This chain uses TRBV29-1 with TRBJ2-3; TRBD2 is a possible D gene (7 bases). Between the trimmed V and J ends, which lost 6 bases and 0 bases, there was a span of 16 bases. The V gene's germline CDR1 is SQVTM and CDR2 ANQGSEA. The CDR3 is made up of 15 amino acids. CDR3 protein: CSVTWGRGSTDTQYF. CDR3 DNA sequence: TGCAGCGTCACGTGGGGGAGGGGGAGCACAGATACGCAGTATTTT.

This clone showed up just a few times. The V and J genes are TRBV30 and TRBJ1-2, with a weak D call TRBD1 (5 bases). Germline V gene lookup returns CDR1 GTSNPN and CDR2 SVGIG (reference sequence). Trimming pared 1 base from V and 4 bases from J, leaving 7 bases between. The CDR3 covers 12 residues. DNA of the CDR3: TGTGCCTGGAGTGGGGGCCCCTATGGCTACACCTTC. This codes for CAWSGGPYGYTF.

The chain carries TRBV2 and TRBJ2-1; maybe TRBD2 (6 bases). The germline V gene has CDR1 SNHLY and CDR2 FYNNEI. The CDR3 spans 16 residues. V lost 7 bases, J lost 0 bases, and 16 bases lay in between. As DNA, the CDR3 is TGTGCCAGCAAGCGAGTCGGGGGAAGCTCCTACAATGAGCAGTTCTTC. Translated: CASKRVGGSSYNEQFF.

This chain connects TRBV5-6 to TRBJ2-1, with D unresolved. The CDR3 is 13 amino acids. V was clipped by 4 bases and J by 10 bases, with 15 bases between them. Per the germline V gene, CDR1 is SGHDT and CDR2 is YYEEEE. CDR3: CASSRTRAGEQFF. In nucleotides, the CDR3 is TGTGCCAGCAGCCGAACACGTGCCGGGGAGCAGTTCTTC.